This T cell receptor beta chain came from a study of cytomegalovirus exposure and HLA in healthy donors. This CDR3 comprises 15 residues. Germline values: CDR1 MNHEY, CDR2 SMNVEV (reference sequence). V shed 2 bases and J 6 bases; nucleotides not matched to a gene: 8. The count of this clone is one. PCR was performed using 60 Vbeta and 13 Jbeta primers. Produced via immunoSEQ multiplex PCR; TCRdb's table is partial and in-frame only. The table lists some 96,000 clones, approximately 79% of them singletons. This TCR was sampled from a woman aged 60 to 75 in good health and CMV-seropositive. Material for sequencing was PBMCs. V gene TRBV27 combines with J gene TRBJ1-2; the match to TRBD1 covers 8 bases. The chain's CDR3 is CASSLNPGQVHGYTF. In DNA form, the CDR3 reads TGTGCCAGCAGTTTAAACCCGGGACAGGTTCATGGCTACACCTTC.